This TCR beta chain was captured in a study of CD8+CD57+ T cells in acquired aplastic anemia (dated by TCRdb to between 2018 and 2020). As for the study more broadly: DNA extracted from sorted CD4+ and CD8+ cells had a mean of around 3 ug, with a range of about 0.18 to 27.4 ug. Healthy donor samples averaged roughly 9.8 million reads for CD4+ and fewer than 12 million for CD8+ cells. The full study reports these points: Roughly 30 CD8+ CDR3 sequences were shared between patients and controls but appeared highly expressed in patients and within their immunodominant clones. No significant difference in CD8+ Simpson's diversity was found between patients and healthy controls (P=0.060).

CDR1 and CDR2 (SGHNT, YYREEE) derive from the germline V gene (reference sequence). The CDR3 goes from the cysteine to the phenylalanine over 12 residues. Only the CDR3 region is kept as DNA, spanning 36 bases read in frame from base 1. Genomic DNA was used as template for profiling of TCR beta VDJ combinations and CDR3 sequences. An Illumina HiSeq 2000 was the platform used for TCR repertoire sequencing. Per the original workflow: Repertoire assessment relied on Simpson's diversity index, CDR3 size and DJ length profiles, and TRBV/TRBJ rearrangement plots. The immunodominant clone was defined as the most abundant DNA sequence in deep sequencing data. CDR3 amino acid sequences were screened for sharing across subjects and were compared with published repertoires and the VDJdb database. The public reads were reprocessed in TCRdb via fastp at Q25 and MiXCR, keeping in-frame beta chains. Here each entry gathers all rows of one CDR3 protein and keeps the most common genes and DNA. These V and J calls are TCRdb output, not the study's own analysis. The sample table holds 400,000 to 450,000 distinct CDR3 sequences, of which about two thirds were seen once. 3.5% to 4.5% of the sample is held by the ten biggest clonotypes.

About this clonotype: No antigen is known for it. A read error may be the cause here, since a much bigger clone is one base away.

In this study, sorted CD4+ and CD8+ T cells from the blood of healthy subjects and of severe aplastic anemia patients had their TCR repertoires deep-sequenced. Ficoll-Paque density gradient centrifugation was used to isolate peripheral blood mononuclear cells. Before DNA was extracted, CD4+ and CD8+ T cells were sorted using either FACS or magnetic beads. This TCR derives from a human donor in good health, serving as a control. Recombination joined TRBV5-4 with TRBJ1-1; TRBD1 is perhaps the D gene, given 6 matching bases. The specimen was sorted CD4+, CD8+, or CD8+CD57+ T cells (not recorded which) from PBMCs. CDR3 sequence: CAGSSGGGQAFF. The DNA sequence is TGTGCCGGCAGCTCAGGCGGGGGGCAGGCTTTCTTT.